The clone carrying this T cell receptor beta chain has a single count. Followed longitudinally, the Seattle patients had been enrolled during active infection. The CDR3 covers 16 residues. Germline trimming cut 7 bases from V and 3 bases from J; bases unmatched to any gene: 9. The germline CDR1 and CDR2 sequences are SGHNT and YYREEE (reference sequence). This sample is drawn from a study of blood T cell repertoires in COVID-19. Overall study: Researchers got acute and convalescent COVID-19 samples from the United States, Italy and Spain. In each case, the material was cDNA or gDNA derived from T cells, B-cell-depleted T cells, or PBMCs.

In the original workflow: Estimation of nucleated cell counts was performed using reference gene primer amplification. Clones were sequenced by immunoSEQ multiplex PCR, and TCRdb holds only the in-frame ones, with some missing. The V and J calls and clone size come from that table; D and trimming were worked out from the DNA. The repertoire holds some 68,000 clones, with more than 85% as singletons. The chain carries TRBV5-4 and TRBJ2-2; 10 bases are shared with TRBD1. This TCR derives from a man aged 40-49 years with COVID-19, enrolled during active disease. The material sequenced was peripheral blood. The CDR3 protein is CASSLAGTGDTGELFF. CDR3 DNA sequence: TGTGCCAGCTCCCTTGCGGGGACAGGGGACACCGGGGAGCTGTTTTTT.